These 19 T cell receptor beta chains were sequenced from one sample in a study of blood T cell repertoires in COVID-19 (TCRdb year 2020). The library was prepared using the immunoSEQ multiplex PCR assay. In its TCRdb copy, this immuneACCESS table keeps in-frame sequences only and misses some clones. Where compared with another copy, unresolved V genes explain less than half of these, and the others have no known cause. Present in this sample are a few hundred thousand clones, 75% to 90% of which were seen just once. In total, the top ten clones hold about an eighth of the sample. The sample consisted of peripheral blood. The receptors derive from a woman between 65 and 79 years old with COVID-19, enrolled during active disease.

The chain combines TRBV9 with TRBJ2-6; D is unclear. The CDR3 has 15 amino acids. Trimming left V 0 bases short and J 4 bases short, with 8 bases between. Germline V lookup: CDR1 SGDLS, CDR2 YYNGEE. The CDR3 loop is CASSVESPGANVLTF. For the CDR3, the DNA is TGTGCCAGCAGCGTAGAAAGCCCCGGGGCCAACGTCCTGACTTTC.

This chain links TRBV30 with TRBJ1-2; unclear D gene. Germline V gene data show CDR1 as GTSNPN and CDR2 as SVGIG (reference sequence). V was pared by 3 bases and J by 4 bases, with 6 bases between. This CDR3 contains 11 residues. The CDR3 is CAWRRAYGYTF. For the CDR3, the DNA is TGTGCCTGGAGGAGGGCCTATGGCTACACCTTC.

J is TRBJ2-3 and V is TRBV7-6; 9 bases are shared with TRBD2. The germline CDR1 and CDR2 sequences are SGHVS and FNYEAQ. This CDR3 has 17 amino acids. Trimming at V came to 1 base and at J to 2 bases, leaving 7 bases not matched to a gene. CDR3 DNA sequence: TGTGCCAGCAGCTTAGGTTTGACTAGCGGATACACAGATACGCAGTATTTT. This gives the protein CASSLGLTSGYTDTQYF.

The rearrangement links TRBV4-2 to TRBJ1-2, with 9 positions matching TRBD1. This CDR3 region has 15 residues. CDR1 and CDR2 (germline): LGHNA, YNFKEQ. The J segment lost 5 bases and the V segment lost 4 bases, leaving 8 bases of the junction unmatched. The CDR3 is CASSPDRGFRYGYTF. As DNA, the CDR3 is TGTGCCAGCAGCCCTGACAGGGGGTTCCGTTATGGCTACACCTTC.

J is TRBJ2-3 and V is TRBV29-1; TRBD2 matches at 9 bases. Germline loops: CDR1 SQVTM, CDR2 ANQGSEA. The CDR3 totals 13 residues. V dropped 4 bases and J dropped 6; count of bases not matched to a gene: 5. The DNA of the CDR3 is TGCAGCGTTGCTTGGGGACTAGCCGATACGCAGTATTTT. It specifies CSVAWGLADTQYF.

This clone was seen a few times. The chain is built from TRBV5-1 and TRBJ2-7, with unresolved D. V was cut by 0 bases and J by 0 bases, with 7 bases left in between. The length of the CDR3 is 14 residues. Germline loops: CDR1 SGHRS, CDR2 YFSETQ. Written as DNA, the CDR3 is TGCGCCAGCAGCTTGGGATTTAGCTCCTACGAGCAGTACTTC. It codes for CASSLGFSSYEQYF.

The chain employs TRBV2 and TRBJ2-7; possibly TRBD1 for D (6 bases). The CDR3 extends over 14 amino acids. V dropped 2 bases and J dropped 6 bases, with 14 bases sitting between them. Germline loops: CDR1 SNHLY, CDR2 FYNNEI. DNA of the CDR3: TGTGCCAGCAGTGAATTAGGGGGAGCAACCGAGCAGTACTTC. Amino acids: CASSELGGATEQYF.

V gene TRBV27 combines with J gene TRBJ1-2; no definite D call. The CDR3 contains 12 residues. Germline CDR1 reads MNHEY; CDR2 reads SMNVEV (reference sequence). V shed 6 bases and J shed 4 bases, with 9 bases lying between them. CDR3 nucleotides: TGTGCCAGCAGGCTCGCGCGCTATGGCTACACCTTC. Translation gives CASRLARYGYTF.

This sequence joins TRBV27 and TRBJ1-2, with 9 bases matching TRBD1. Looked up from germline, CDR1 is MNHEY and CDR2 is SMNVEV (reference sequence). The V gene end was trimmed by 4 bases and the J gene end by 4 bases; junction bases not matched to a gene: 7. This CDR3 is 15 amino acids long. CDR3: CASSSTGTGTYGYTF. The CDR3 DNA reads TGTGCCAGCAGTTCCACCGGGACAGGGACCTATGGCTACACCTTC.

This chain uses TRBV27 with TRBJ1-6; 7 bases align to TRBD1. The CDR3 extends over 14 amino acids. V trimming: 6 bases; J trimming: 9 bases; junction bases outside the gene matches: 8. Germline V gene data show CDR1 as MNHEY and CDR2 as SMNVEV (reference sequence). CDR3 region: CASRTGQVGSPLHF. The CDR3 DNA follows: TGTGCCAGCAGAACCGGACAGGTTGGTTCACCCCTCCACTTT.

The rearrangement uses TRBV14 and TRBJ2-1; D possibly corresponds to TRBD2 (5 bases). V dropped 2 bases and J dropped 13 bases, with 12 bases sitting between them. CDR3 length: 12 residues. Germline-derived CDR1 and CDR2 are SGHDN and FVKESK. The chain's CDR3 is CASSQRNSGQFF. The CDR3 nucleotides read TGTGCCAGCAGCCAACGTAACAGCGGCCAGTTCTTC.

The chain is built from TRBV2 and TRBJ2-1; 8 nucleotides agree with TRBD2. Germline V gene sequence: CDR1 SNHLY, CDR2 FYNNEI. The CDR3 totals 15 residues. V shed 7 bases, J shed 2 bases, and the junction held 7 bases outside the gene matches. CDR3 in amino acids: CASNQDGGAYNEQFF. Written as DNA, the CDR3 is TGTGCCAGCAATCAGGACGGGGGGGCCTACAATGAGCAGTTCTTC.

The CDR3 is CASSPGLAIYEQYF. CDR3 in DNA: TGCGCCAGCAGCCCGGGACTAGCGATCTACGAGCAGTACTTC. The chain uses TRBV5-1 and TRBJ2-7, with 10 bases aligning to TRBD2. The CDR3 covers 14 residues. Germline CDR1 and CDR2: SGHRS and YFSETQ. The junction had 4 bases not matched to a gene; V was cut back by 4 bases and J by 3 bases.

The chain couples TRBV7-8 to TRBJ1-2; 8 bases fit TRBD1. There are 15 residues in the CDR3. Germline V gene lookup returns CDR1 SGHVS and CDR2 FQNEAQ. With V trimmed by 5 bases and J by 8 bases, 13 bases remained unmatched. The CDR3 DNA is TGTGCCAGCAGCCCGAGGACAGGGTCGGGTATCGGCTACACCTTC. Translating it yields CASSPRTGSGIGYTF.

This chain connects TRBV19 to TRBJ1-5, with TRBD1 identical over 11 bases. From germline, CDR1 is LNHDA and CDR2 SQIVND (reference sequence). The CDR3 contains 15 residues. V was clipped by 9 bases and J by 0 bases; unmatched bases: 4. The DNA of the CDR3 is TGTGCCAGCCGGGACAGGGGGTTTAGCAATCAGCCCCAGCATTTT. Its translation is CASRDRGFSNQPQHF.

The gene calls are TRBV27 and TRBJ2-7; 7 positions agree with TRBD2. Germline CDR1 is MNHEY and CDR2 is SMNVEV (reference sequence). The V gene end was trimmed by 0 bases and the J gene end by 5 bases; junction bases not matched to a gene: 7. This CDR3 contains 15 residues. The CDR3 DNA follows: TGTGCCAGCAGTTTATCAGGGCGGGGGTTACACGAGCAGTACTTC. Translating it yields CASSLSGRGLHEQYF.

V gene TRBV19 combines with J gene TRBJ2-3; 7 bases align to TRBD1. Looked up from germline, CDR1 is LNHDA and CDR2 is SQIVND (reference sequence). V lost 5 bases and J lost 4; bases outside the gene matches: 6. This CDR3 is 14 amino acids long. The CDR3 reads CASSPDRQPDTQYF. The CDR3, as DNA: TGTGCCAGTAGTCCGGACAGGCAGCCAGATACGCAGTATTTT.

This rearrangement joins TRBV30 to TRBJ2-7, with a weak D call TRBD2 (6 bases). Germline CDR1 is GTSNPN and CDR2 is SVGIG (reference sequence). The CDR3 is 13 amino acids. V gave up 2 bases and J gave up 2 bases, with 10 bases separating them. CDR3 loop: CAWSWRGAYEQYF. The CDR3 bases are TGTGCCTGGAGTTGGAGGGGCGCCTACGAGCAGTACTTC.

The CDR3 bases are TGTGCCAGTGGGGGAGGGGCCTTTAACTATGGCTACACCTTC. This translates into CASGGGAFNYGYTF. The V call is TRBV19, the J call TRBJ1-2; TRBD1 is a possible D gene (5 bases). V lost 8 bases and J lost 1, with 14 bases in between. Looked up from germline, CDR1 is LNHDA and CDR2 is SQIVND (reference sequence). The CDR3 runs to 14 residues. Together with reference TRBV19 and TRBJ1-2, the CDR3 gives the full variable domain: DGGITQSPKYLFRKEGQNVTLSCEQNLNHDAMYWYRQDPGQGLRLIYYSQIVNDFQKGDIAEGYSVSREKKESFPLTVTSAQKNPTAFYLCASGGGAFNYGYTFGSGTRLTVV.